A single sample gave rise to the 13 T cell receptor beta chains below, sequenced in a study of T-cell reconstitution after alpha-beta-depleted transplantation in children. The study's findings and limits: Counts and diversity of T cells one year after transplant came mostly from newly produced T cells.

These receptors have no identified antigens. For TCRbeta, the library was prepared with unique molecular identifiers. TCRdb re-called the PCR reads through MiXCR, storing one row per CDR3 protein. The profile shows 330,000 or so distinct CDR3 sequences, 6% to 10% of them singletons. This material consisted of peripheral blood, taken 360 days after TCRalphabeta/CD19-depleted stem cell transplant. The receptors here all came from a female patient aged 2 to 10 who had a stem cell transplant for Fanconi anemia, so the T cells may come from the graft donor.

This clonotype showed up many times. V and J are TRBV2 and TRBJ2-1; 10 positions agree with TRBD1. Germline assignment: CDR1 SNHLY and CDR2 FYNNEI. V shed 5 bases, J shed 8 bases, and the junction held 24 bases outside the gene matches. CDR3 length: 20 residues. The CDR3 region is CASSLTWGTGVPSMLDEQFF. The CDR3 bases are TGTGCCAGCAGTCTAACATGGGGGACAGGGGTTCCTTCGATGCTCGATGAGCAGTTCTTC.

This clonotype was seen a handful of times. J is TRBJ1-3 and V is TRBV5-5; a weak D match, TRBD1 (5 bases). Germline V lookup: CDR1 SGHKS, CDR2 YYEKEE (reference sequence). This CDR3 is built from 18 residues. V was shortened by 2 bases and J by 0 bases, with 18 bases between the two germline ends. DNA for the CDR3: TGTGCCAGCAGCTTAATACCGGGACCGTTCGGCTCTGGAAACACCATATATTTT. Amino acid sequence: CASSLIPGPFGSGNTIYF.

This clonotype showed up many times. The chain joins TRBV6-2 or TRBV6-3 to TRBJ1-5, with D perhaps matching TRBD1 (5 bases). V lost 0 bases and J lost 1, with 16 bases in between. CDR1 and CDR2 from the germline V gene are MNHEY and SVGEGT. The CDR3 has 18 amino acids. The CDR3 sequence is CASSYSTVGVGSNQPQHF. CDR3 DNA sequence: TGTGCCAGCAGTTACTCGACAGTTGGCGTGGGGAGCAATCAGCCCCAGCATTTT.

There are many counts of this clonotype. V gene TRBV29-1 combines with J gene TRBJ2-5; 10 nucleotides align to TRBD1. V lost 6 bases, J lost 5 bases, and 9 bases stayed unmatched. Per the germline V gene, CDR1 is SQVTM and CDR2 is ANQGSEA. The CDR3 has 14 residues. CDR3 in amino acids: CSVPGQGYQETQYF. Written as DNA, the CDR3 is TGCAGCGTCCCGGGACAGGGGTATCAGGAGACCCAGTACTTC.

This clonotype was counted ten times or more. The chain employs TRBV4-2 and TRBJ2-2; 10 nucleotides line up with TRBD2. CDR1 is LGHNA and CDR2 is YNFKEQ in the germline V gene. J gave up 1 base and V 0 bases, and 2 bases lay outside the gene matches. The length of the CDR3 is 17 residues. For the CDR3, the DNA is TGTGCCAGCAGCCAAGATTGGACTAGCGGGAACACCGGGGAGCTGTTTTTT. It yields the protein CASSQDWTSGNTGELFF.

This clonotype appeared a few times. This sequence joins TRBV18 and TRBJ2-7; D assignment may be TRBD1 or TRBD2 (5 bases each). Per the germline V gene, CDR1 is KGHSH and CDR2 is LQKENI. This CDR3 contains 13 residues. Trimming took off 5 bases at V and 2 bases at J, with 10 bases between the two ends. CDR3 nucleotide sequence: TGTGCCAGCTCATCCGGGGCTGCCTACGAGCAGTACTTC. Translated: CASSSGAAYEQYF.

This clonotype appeared many times. This sequence joins TRBV5-1 and TRBJ1-6; a weak D match, TRBD1 (6 bases). Trimming left V 2 bases short and J 0 bases short, with 9 bases between. Germline values: CDR1 SGHRS, CDR2 YFSETQ. The CDR3 runs 16 residues. CDR3 amino acids: CASSLQGTSYNSPLHF. Written as DNA, the CDR3 is TGCGCCAGCAGCTTACAGGGCACCTCCTATAATTCACCCCTCCACTTT.

This clonotype was counted between two and nine times. The J gene is TRBJ1-2, the V gene TRBV7-2; perhaps TRBD1 as D (6 bases). Germline V gives CDR1 SGHTA, CDR2 FQGNSA. Between the trimmed V and J ends, which lost 6 bases and 2 bases, there was a span of 10 bases. The CDR3 loop spans 13 amino acids. CDR3: CASRPTGNYGYTF. The CDR3 DNA is TGTGCCAGCAGGCCAACAGGGAACTATGGCTACACCTTC. Using reference TRBV7-2 and TRBJ1-2 for the parts outside the CDR3, the full variable domain is GAGVSQSPSNKVTEKGKDVELRCDPISGHTALYWYRQSLGQGLEFLIYFQGNSAPDKSGLPSDRFSAERTGGSVSTLTIQRTQQEDSAVYLCASRPTGNYGYTFGSGTRLTVV.

This clonotype has at least ten counts. The CDR3 loop is CSVGSSNSNYGYTF. The CDR3 DNA reads as TGCAGCGTTGGCAGCTCAAACTCTAACTATGGCTACACCTTC. J is TRBJ1-2 and V is TRBV29-1; D call uncertain. Deletions cut 4 bases from V and 0 bases from J, with 12 bases between. The V gene's germline CDR1 is SQVTM and CDR2 ANQGSEA. This CDR3 spans 14 amino acids.

This clonotype appeared many times. V usage is TRBV5-1 and J usage is TRBJ2-2; a weak D match, TRBD1 (6 bases). V lost 2 bases to trimming and J lost 0 bases, with 20 bases between them. Germline CDR1 and CDR2: SGHRS and YFSETQ. The CDR3 totals 19 residues. The CDR3 DNA is TGCGCCAGCAGCTTATATGTAACAGGGCAGGGGACGAACACCGGGGAGCTGTTTTTT. It specifies CASSLYVTGQGTNTGELFF.

This clonotype was seen repeatedly, ten times or more. V gene TRBV28 combines with J gene TRBJ1-2; no definite D call. V was cut by 1 base and J by 5 bases, with 17 bases left in between. The CDR3 loop spans 16 amino acids. Germline V CDR1 and CDR2: MDHEN, SYDVKM. DNA for the CDR3: TGTGCCAGCAGTTTATCGGGGAAGGCCACCCATTATGGCTACACCTTC. It codes for CASSLSGKATHYGYTF.

This clonotype was observed many times. This chain connects TRBV11-2 to TRBJ2-1, with 9 nucleotides matching TRBD2. The CDR3 is 17 amino acids. With V trimmed by 5 bases and J by 1 base, 9 bases remained unmatched. CDR1 and CDR2 from the germline V gene are SGHAT and FQNNGV. The CDR3 spells CASSPISGRGSYNEQFF. CDR3 sequence (DNA): TGTGCCAGCAGCCCTATTAGCGGGAGAGGGTCCTACAATGAGCAGTTCTTC.

This clonotype was seen ten or more times. The V and J genes are TRBV20-1 and TRBJ2-2; possibly TRBD2 for D (5 bases). Germline V gene sequence: CDR1 DFQATT, CDR2 SNEGSKA (reference sequence). This CDR3 has 13 residues. V was trimmed by 6 bases and J by 1 base, leaving 9 bases between them. The CDR3 sequence is CSARTLNTGELFF. For the CDR3, the DNA is TGCAGTGCCAGGACTCTGAACACCGGGGAGCTGTTTTTT.